A single sample is the source of the 26 T cell receptor beta chains below, sequenced in a study of vaccination and CD4 T cells after COVID-19. Treatment noted: approximately nine-day PBMC culture with coronavirus spike peptide pools or control peptides (ViraFEST assay). Their recognized antigens are unknown. With the Oncomine TCR Beta short-read assay, DNA from cultured CD4+ T cells was sequenced. TCRdb itself ran the PCR reads through MiXCR, one entry per CDR3 protein. The table shows over 8,000 distinct CDR3 sequences, with approximately 60% occurring only once. The sample taken for sequencing was CD4+ T cells from blood, cultured in vitro. Receptors were obtained from a human donor who had recovered from COVID-19.

As to this clonotype: One end of the junction does not line up with germline, which may come from a read error. This chain links TRBV9 with TRBJ1-5; 8 positions agree with TRBD1. Germline loops: CDR1 SGDLS, CDR2 YYNGEE. This CDR3 has 16 residues. The CDR3 nucleotides are TGTGCCAGCAGCGCCGGGACAGGAGAGAGCAATCAACCCCAGCATTTT. It encodes CASSAGTGESNQPQHF. The variable domain in full, completed from reference TRBV9 and TRBJ1-5, reads DSGVTQTPKHLITATGQRVTLRCSPRSGDLSVYWYQQSLDQGLQFLIQYYNGEERAKGNILERFSAQQFPDLHSELNLSSLELGDSALYFCASSAGTGESNQPQHFGDGTRLSIL.

The J gene is TRBJ1-2, the V gene TRBV6-2 or TRBV6-3; D might be TRBD1 (5 bases). The V gene lost 6 bases and the J gene lost 4 bases, with 18 bases spanning the gap. Germline loops: CDR1 MNHEY, CDR2 SVGEGT. The CDR3 runs to 15 residues. The DNA of the CDR3 is TGTGCCAGCAGCCCCTGGGGGGAAAAGACCTATGGCTACACCTTC. Residues: CASSPWGEKTYGYTF.

This clonotype was found once. A read error may account for a junction end that differs from germline. The V call is TRBV20-1, the J call TRBJ1-4, with D perhaps matching TRBD1 (6 bases). This CDR3 has 16 residues. From germline, CDR1 is DFQATT and CDR2 SNEGSKA (reference sequence). In DNA form, the CDR3 reads TGCAGTGCTAGAGGGACCAGTTGGGGGGCTAACGAAAAACTGTTTTTT. Its protein is CSARGTSWGANEKLFF.

The gene calls are TRBV19 and TRBJ1-2; D is undetermined. Germline loops: CDR1 LNHDA, CDR2 SQIVND (reference sequence). The CDR3 has 11 amino acids. V was shortened by 1 base and J by 6 bases, with 3 bases between the two germline ends. CDR3 DNA: TGTGCCAGTAGTATAGCGGATGGCTACACCTTC. Encoded protein: CASSIADGYTF.

The chain has TRBV19 and TRBJ2-5; 9 bases agree with TRBD1. The CDR3 covers 15 residues. Germline CDR1 LNHDA, CDR2 SQIVND (reference sequence). With V trimmed by 4 bases and J by 5 bases, 8 bases remained unmatched. CDR3 sequence (DNA): TGTGCCAGTAGTAACCAACAGGGGGCAGGGGAGACCCAGTACTTC. This gives the protein CASSNQQGAGETQYF.

The chain couples TRBV19 to TRBJ2-3; TRBD2 matches at 11 bases. Germline CDR1 reads LNHDA; CDR2 reads SQIVND (reference sequence). Unmatched junction bases numbered 2, after V lost 4 bases and J lost 2 bases. This CDR3 has 15 amino acids. CDR3 in amino acids: CASSRLAGITDTQYF. CDR3 DNA sequence: TGTGCCAGTAGTAGACTAGCGGGAATCACAGATACGCAGTATTTT.

V is TRBV11-3 and J is TRBJ2-1, with D unclear. The CDR3 contains 20 residues. Between the trimmed V and J ends, which lost 0 bases and 0 bases, there was a span of 21 bases. Germline CDR1 reads SGHNT; CDR2 reads YENEEA. CDR3 loop: CASSLELRTETQSSYNEQFF. The CDR3 DNA sequence: TGTGCCAGCAGCTTAGAGTTGAGGACCGAGACTCAAAGCTCCTACAATGAGCAGTTCTTC.

This chain uses TRBV6-1 with TRBJ1-1; no definite D call. Germline values: CDR1 MNHNS, CDR2 SASEGT. V was cut by 8 bases and J by 0 bases, with 7 bases left in between. The CDR3 has 12 residues. The chain's CDR3 is CASGIVNTEAFF. DNA of the CDR3: TGTGCCAGCGGGATCGTGAACACTGAAGCTTTCTTT.

This chain joins TRBV20-1 and TRBJ1-2; 8 nucleotides align to TRBD1. Germline V gene sequence: CDR1 DFQATT, CDR2 SNEGSKA (reference sequence). The CDR3 covers 15 residues. V trimming: 0 bases; J trimming: 6 bases; junction bases outside the gene matches: 9. In nucleotides, the CDR3 is TGCAGTGCTAGAGATTACCTTCAGGGGGCCCATGGCTACACCTTC. Protein product: CSARDYLQGAHGYTF.

In this sample, this clonotype turned up a few times. V gene TRBV7-9 combines with J gene TRBJ1-1; maybe TRBD1 (5 bases). The CDR3 contains 17 residues. CDR1 and CDR2 from the germline V gene are SEHNR and FQNEAQ (reference sequence). Deletions cut 5 bases from V and 0 bases from J, with 19 bases between. CDR3 in DNA: TGTGCCAGCAGCCACCCCAGGGAGAGTCGGGTGAACACTGAAGCTTTCTTT. This codes for CASSHPRESRVNTEAFF.

The CDR3 sequence: CASSRTGDSNSPLHF. Written as DNA, the CDR3 is TGTGCCAGCAGCCGGACGGGAGATAGCAATTCACCCCTCCACTTT. The chain links TRBV7-2 to TRBJ1-6, with D unresolved. The CDR3 is 15 amino acids. Trimming stripped 5 bases from V and 7 bases from J, with 15 bases between. Germline V gene sequence: CDR1 SGHTA, CDR2 FQGNSA.

The V call is TRBV7-2, the J call TRBJ2-1; no reliable D call. The CDR3 is 17 residues long. CDR1 and CDR2 (germline): SGHTA, FQGNSA. Deletions cut 6 bases from V and 3 bases from J, with 21 bases between. The CDR3 DNA reads as TGTGCCAGCAGTCCTGAGTGGGCCATGACCCTCTACAATGAGCAGTTCTTC. Protein sequence: CASSPEWAMTLYNEQFF. Full variable domain (missing parts from reference TRBV7-2 and TRBJ2-1): GAGVSQSPSNKVTEKGKDVELRCDPISGHTALYWYRQSLGQGLEFLIYFQGNSAPDKSGLPSDRFSAERTGGSVSTLTIQRTQQEDSAVYLCASSPEWAMTLYNEQFFGPGTRLTVL.

The chain joins TRBV7-2 to TRBJ1-2; D gene uncertain. CDR1 and CDR2 (germline): SGHTA, FQGNSA. This CDR3 contains 14 residues. V was cut by 1 base and J by 4 bases, with 10 bases left in between. The CDR3 reads CTSSLDFSGYGYTF. In DNA form, the CDR3 reads TGTACCAGCAGCTTAGATTTCAGCGGCTATGGCTACACCTTC.

The chain couples TRBV30 to TRBJ2-1, with D hard to call. The CDR3 covers 12 residues. Germline loops: CDR1 GTSNPN, CDR2 SVGIG (reference sequence). Trimming left V 0 bases short and J 12 bases short, with 12 bases between. CDR3 DNA: TGTGCCTGGAGTGTTTCAGGAATTGGGCAGTTCTTC. Translation gives CAWSVSGIGQFF.

V is TRBV7-2 and J is TRBJ2-5; a possible D gene is TRBD1 (6 bases). Germline V gene sequence: CDR1 SGHTA, CDR2 FQGNSA. V lost 4 bases, J lost 4 bases, and 16 bases lay in between. This CDR3 has 15 residues. DNA of the CDR3: TGTGCCAGCAGCTCCTCACAGGGTTCGGGAGAGACCCAGTACTTC. It specifies CASSSSQGSGETQYF.

J is TRBJ2-7 and V is TRBV20-1; D might be TRBD1 (5 bases). The CDR3 loop spans 14 amino acids. V was pared by 4 bases and J by 3 bases, with 16 bases between. Per the germline V gene, CDR1 is DFQATT and CDR2 is SNEGSKA (reference sequence). The chain's CDR3 is CSAIKTTGNYEQYF. CDR3 nucleotides: TGCAGTGCTATAAAAACCACAGGTAACTACGAGCAGTACTTC.

There are a few counts of this clonotype. The chain joins TRBV15 to TRBJ1-3; maybe TRBD1 (5 bases). Germline V gene sequence: CDR1 LNHNV, CDR2 YYDKDF (reference sequence). The CDR3 consists of 15 residues. V was trimmed by 2 bases and J by 6 bases, leaving 14 bases between them. CDR3 nucleotides: TGTGCCACCAGCAGATTTCGAGGGGTTGCAAACACCATATATTTT. It yields the protein CATSRFRGVANTIYF.

The chain recombines TRBV12-3 or TRBV12-4 with TRBJ1-2; D gene ambiguous. This CDR3 region has 12 residues. Trimming left V 5 bases short and J 4 bases short, with 8 bases between. The CDR3 DNA reads as TGTGCCAGCAGTCCCCGGAGCTATGGCTACACCTTC. Amino acids: CASSPRSYGYTF.

The J gene is TRBJ1-2, the V gene TRBV20-1, with a possible D match to TRBD1 (6 bases). The ends were cut back, 1 base at V and 2 bases at J, with 14 bases in the middle. The CDR3 is 15 amino acids. Germline lookup yields CDR1 DFQATT and CDR2 SNEGSKA (reference sequence). CDR3 sequence reads: CSARAQGGGNYGYTF. The CDR3 DNA sequence: TGCAGTGCTAGAGCTCAAGGGGGGGGAAACTATGGCTACACCTTC.

The chain couples TRBV7-9 to TRBJ1-5; a weak D match, TRBD1 (5 bases). The CDR3 is 13 residues long. The germline V gene encodes CDR1 SEHNR and CDR2 FQNEAQ (reference sequence). The germline V and J ends were trimmed by 6 bases and 3 bases, with 9 bases remaining between them. The CDR3 is CASRDITNQPQHF. As DNA, the CDR3 is TGTGCCAGCAGGGACATTACCAATCAGCCCCAGCATTTT.

This clonotype showed up just a few times. V usage is TRBV7-8 and J usage is TRBJ2-5; D is unclear. Germline V gene lookup returns CDR1 SGHVS and CDR2 FQNEAQ. V was trimmed by 5 bases and J by 9 bases, leaving 16 bases between them. This CDR3 has 13 amino acids. The DNA for the CDR3 is TGTGCCAGCAGCCTAAGATCAGTCGAGGCCCAGTACTTC. It encodes CASSLRSVEAQYF. The full variable domain, its missing parts supplied by reference TRBV7-8 and TRBJ2-5, is GAGVSQSPRYKVAKRGQDVALRCDPISGHVSLFWYQQALGQGPEFLTYFQNEAQLDKSGLPSDRFFAERPEGSVSTLKIQRTQQEDSAVYLCASSLRSVEAQYFGPGTRLLVL.

V is TRBV3-1 and J is TRBJ1-5; a possible D gene is TRBD1 (6 bases). Trimming cost V 4 bases and J 0 bases, with 13 bases left between them. The CDR3 has 16 residues. Germline CDR1 and CDR2: LGHDT and YNNKEL (reference sequence). The CDR3 region is CASSPGTPYSNQPQHF. The DNA for the CDR3 is TGTGCCAGCAGCCCCGGGACACCTTATAGCAATCAGCCCCAGCATTTT. The entire variable domain, with the rest obtained from reference TRBV3-1 and TRBJ1-5, is as follows: DTAVSQTPKYLVTQMGNDKSIKCEQNLGHDTMYWYKQDSKKFLKIMFSYNNKELIINETVPNRFSPKSPDKAHLNLHINSLELGDSAVYFCASSPGTPYSNQPQHFGDGTRLSIL.

V usage is TRBV10-3 and J usage is TRBJ1-5; 11 positions agree with TRBD1. The J segment lost 3 bases and the V segment lost 3 bases, leaving 10 bases of the junction unmatched. The CDR3 contains 18 residues. Germline V CDR1 and CDR2: ENHRY, SYGVKD. The CDR3 sequence is CAISERGSGQGDNQPQHF. The CDR3 bases are TGTGCCATCAGTGAAAGAGGGTCGGGACAGGGGGACAATCAGCCCCAGCATTTT.

The chain links TRBV7-9 to TRBJ2-7; 9 nucleotides agree with TRBD2. Germline CDR1 reads SEHNR; CDR2 reads FQNEAQ (reference sequence). The V segment lost 3 bases and the J segment 2 bases; nucleotides outside the gene matches: 8. This CDR3 contains 16 residues. CDR3 in DNA: TGTGCCAGCAGCTTGGACGTAGCGGGAGTAACCTACGAGCAGTACTTC. It encodes CASSLDVAGVTYEQYF.

The rearrangement uses TRBV7-9 and TRBJ2-7; perhaps TRBD1 as D (5 bases). This CDR3 region has 14 residues. V was cut by 4 bases and J by 2 bases, with 12 bases left in between. Germline lookup yields CDR1 SEHNR and CDR2 FQNEAQ (reference sequence). CDR3 protein: CASSYDRITYEQYF. CDR3 DNA sequence: TGTGCCAGCAGCTATGACAGAATTACCTACGAGCAGTACTTC.

This clonotype was detected a few times. The chain links TRBV11-3 to TRBJ2-2, with 9 bases fitting TRBD1. The trim removed 5 bases at V and 6 bases at J, leaving 10 bases unmatched. The CDR3 is 16 residues long. CDR1 and CDR2 (germline): SGHNT, YENEEA. CDR3: CASSPRQGGRSGELFF. The DNA for the CDR3 is TGTGCCAGCAGCCCGCGACAGGGGGGAAGGTCCGGGGAGCTGTTTTTT.